The 6 T cell receptor beta chains below were found in one sample sequenced in a study of blood T cells in healthy people across ages. The second PCR ran roughly 6 to 12 cycles with a sample-barcoded 5' primer and J-beta primers. TCRdb called the 5' RACE reads again in MiXCR, with one record for every CDR3 protein. The sample shows around 790,000 distinct CDR3 sequences, approximately 44% of them seen only once. Sequencing was carried out using blood. The receptors shown here come from a man between 60 and 75 years old in good health.

In this sample, this clonotype turned up a few times. The chain couples TRBV20-1 to TRBJ1-5; maybe TRBD1 (6 bases). V lost 5 bases and J 0 bases, leaving 11 bases between the germline ends. Germline CDR1 DFQATT, CDR2 SNEGSKA (reference sequence). The CDR3 has 14 amino acids. CDR3 amino acids: CSAQTGYSNQPQHF. The CDR3 region has the DNA TGCAGTGCTCAGACAGGTTATAGCAATCAGCCCCAGCATTTT.

The chain employs TRBV6-2 or TRBV6-3 and TRBJ1-2; the D is unclear. Germline CDR1 MNHEY, CDR2 SVGEGT. V dropped 10 bases and J dropped 7 bases, with 22 bases sitting between them. CDR3 size: 14 residues. In nucleotides, the CDR3 is TGTGCCACTCTGGAAGGTCCGTCCCTTCCTGGCTACACCTTC. It is translated as CATLEGPSLPGYTF.

V and J are TRBV9 and TRBJ2-1; the D gene could be TRBD1 or TRBD2 (6 bases each). The CDR3 is 18 residues long. The V gene's germline CDR1 is SGDLS and CDR2 YYNGEE. Trimming stripped 0 bases from V and 1 base from J, with 17 bases between. The CDR3 sequence is CASSVDINGGGSYNEQFF. The DNA for the CDR3 is TGTGCCAGCAGCGTAGATATCAATGGAGGGGGATCCTACAATGAGCAGTTCTTC.

This chain uses TRBV5-1 with TRBJ2-7; 11 positions match TRBD2. CDR3 length: 15 amino acids. The V segment lost 0 bases and the J segment 5 bases; nucleotides outside the gene matches: 4. Germline V lookup: CDR1 SGHRS, CDR2 YFSETQ. The CDR3 loop is CASSLGLAGSNEQYF. The CDR3 nucleotides are TGCGCCAGCAGCTTGGGACTAGCGGGGAGCAACGAGCAGTACTTC.

This clonotype appeared a single time. The rearrangement joins TRBV12-3 or TRBV12-4 to TRBJ2-5; 7 bases are a match to TRBD2. J gave up 5 bases and V 3 bases, and 6 bases lay outside the gene matches. This CDR3 has 14 amino acids. CDR3 DNA: TGTGCCAGCAGTTTGTTGGCGGGAGCGGAGACCCAGTACTTC. It is translated as CASSLLAGAETQYF.

The genes are TRBV9 and TRBJ1-6; D uncertain. The V gene lost 3 bases and the J gene lost 3 bases, with 10 bases spanning the gap. Per germline, CDR1 SGDLS and CDR2 YYNGEE. This CDR3 region has 15 residues. The CDR3 sequence is CASSEGGFYNSPLHF. The CDR3 DNA reads as TGTGCCAGCAGCGAGGGCGGATTCTATAATTCACCCCTCCACTTT.